Shown below are 23 T cell receptor beta chains from a single sample sequenced in a study of shared clonotypes between healthy human individuals. Assay used: immunoSEQ multiplex PCR; TCRdb lists only in-frame clones, some missing. The data hold 2 million to 2.5 million clones, with almost 96% observed a single time. The sample consisted of naive CD4+ T cells sorted from blood. As for subset: CD45RA+ positively selected. Receptors were obtained from a man aged 18 to 30 in good health.

This chain connects TRBV5-6 to TRBJ2-1, with D hard to call. This CDR3 has 12 amino acids. Germline V CDR1 and CDR2: SGHDT, YYEEEE. Trimming stripped 4 bases from V and 10 bases from J, with 12 bases between. The CDR3: CASSKLTPEQFF. Here the CDR3 DNA reads TGTGCCAGCAGCAAGCTGACACCGGAGCAGTTCTTC.

This chain connects TRBV5-1 to TRBJ1-2, with D uncertain. The CDR3 contains 13 residues. V was clipped by 0 bases and J by 8 bases, with 11 bases between them. The germline V gene encodes CDR1 SGHRS and CDR2 YFSETQ. CDR3 DNA: TGCGCCAGCAGCTTGGCCCGACGCCCGGGCTACACCTTC. As protein: CASSLARRPGYTF.

This rearrangement joins TRBV21-1 to TRBJ1-1; whether TRBD1, the table's D call, matches the DNA was not checked. TRBV21-1 is a known pseudogene. This CDR3 contains 14 residues. For the CDR3, the DNA is TGTGCCAGCGTCCGGACAGGCGGCGACACTGAAGCTTTCTTT. It specifies CASVRTGGDTEAFF.

This rearrangement joins TRBV5-1 to TRBJ2-5; either TRBD1 or TRBD2 may fit D (6 bases each). Germline assignment: CDR1 SGHRS and CDR2 YFSETQ. V gave up 6 bases and J gave up 5 bases, with 17 bases separating them. The CDR3 is 14 amino acids. CDR3 region: CASTLGGAWETQYF. The CDR3 DNA sequence: TGCGCCAGCACTCTGGGGGGCGCCTGGGAGACCCAGTACTTC.

The V and J genes are TRBV6-6 and TRBJ2-5; 7 bases map to TRBD1. Germline CDR1 is MNHNY and CDR2 is SVGAGI (reference sequence). V was pared by 6 bases and J by 5 bases, with 9 bases of the junction left unmatched. The CDR3 contains 14 residues. As DNA, the CDR3 is TGTGCCAGCAGCGAGAACAGGGGTGGGGAGACCCAGTACTTC. This sequence encodes CASSENRGGETQYF.

The DNA for the CDR3 is TGTGCCAGTAGTATCTTAGGGACAGGGAACACTGAAGCTTTCTTT. This gives the protein CASSILGTGNTEAFF. V usage is TRBV19 and J usage is TRBJ1-1; 8 bases fit TRBD1. J gave up 1 base and V 3 bases, and 4 bases lay outside the gene matches. The CDR3 runs 15 residues. Germline CDR1 and CDR2: LNHDA and SQIVND (reference sequence).

This sequence joins TRBV6-5 and TRBJ1-1, with D tentatively TRBD1 (6 bases). V was clipped by 9 bases and J by 10 bases, with 15 bases between them. CDR3 length equals 11 residues. Germline V gene sequence: CDR1 MNHEY, CDR2 SVGAGI. CDR3 coding DNA: TGTGCCAGTTCCAGAGGGGGGGGAGCTTTCTTT. Translating it yields CASSRGGGAFF.

V is TRBV7-9 and J is TRBJ2-3, with 8 bases aligning to TRBD2. The junction had 16 bases not matched to a gene; V was cut back by 5 bases and J by 3 bases. Looked up from germline, CDR1 is SEHNR and CDR2 is FQNEAQ (reference sequence). The CDR3 is made up of 18 amino acids. The CDR3: CASSPRPFGGRRTDTQYF. In DNA, the CDR3 is TGTGCCAGCAGCCCGCGACCCTTCGGCGGGAGGAGGACAGATACGCAGTATTTT.

The genes are TRBV27 and TRBJ1-5; the D gene is possibly TRBD1 (6 bases). From germline, CDR1 is MNHEY and CDR2 SMNVEV (reference sequence). The V and J ends lost 8 bases and 4 bases respectively, with 12 bases between them. The CDR3 is 13 residues long. This chain's CDR3 is CASGNRVNQPQHF. Here the CDR3 DNA reads TGTGCCAGCGGAAACAGGGTTAATCAGCCCCAGCATTTT.

This chain uses TRBV30 with TRBJ1-5, with TRBD1 matching over 7 bases. Losses at the gene ends were 1 base for V and 1 base for J; bases not matched to a gene: 13. CDR1 GTSNPN and CDR2 SVGIG come from the germline V gene (reference sequence). The CDR3 is 18 residues long. The chain's CDR3 is CAWSEGTDAATSNQPQHF. DNA of the CDR3: TGTGCCTGGAGTGAAGGGACAGACGCGGCGACAAGCAATCAGCCCCAGCATTTT.

The rearrangement joins TRBV5-1 to TRBJ2-5; 10 nucleotides line up with TRBD2. CDR1 and CDR2 from the germline V gene are SGHRS and YFSETQ. With 0 bases clipped from V and 4 bases from J, the junction kept 9 bases outside the gene matches. The length of the CDR3 is 17 residues. The CDR3 nucleotides read TGCGCCAGCAGCTTGGGTGGTAGCGGGAGGACGACAGAGACCCAGTACTTC. This sequence encodes CASSLGGSGRTTETQYF.

CDR3 in DNA: TGTGCCAGCAGCTTAGGCGTAAATTCACCCCTCCACTTT. It is translated as CASSLGVNSPLHF. The gene calls are TRBV7-9 and TRBJ1-6, with D hard to call. Germline-derived CDR1 and CDR2 are SEHNR and FQNEAQ (reference sequence). V was clipped by 1 base and J by 7 bases, with 5 bases between them. This CDR3 has 13 amino acids. The full variable domain, in which reference TRBV7-9 and TRBJ1-6 provide the parts outside the CDR3, is DTGVSQNPRHKITKRGQNVTFRCDPISEHNRLYWYRQTLGQGPEFLTYFQNEAQLEKSRLLSDRFSAERPKGSFSTLEIQRTEQGDSAMYLCASSLGVNSPLHFGNGTRLTVT.

CDR3 nucleotides: TGTGCCAGCTCACCAACCTCCGGGACAGGGGGCCATGAGCAGTTCTTC. As protein: CASSPTSGTGGHEQFF. The rearrangement uses TRBV18 and TRBJ2-1; 12 bases are shared with TRBD1. The CDR3 consists of 16 residues. CDR1 is KGHSH, CDR2 LQKENI, per germline. V trimming: 2 bases; J trimming: 8 bases; junction bases outside the gene matches: 7.

The chain couples TRBV6-5 to TRBJ2-7; D might be TRBD1 (6 bases). Germline V gives CDR1 MNHEY, CDR2 SVGAGI. The V gene lost 6 bases and the J gene lost 2 bases, with 17 bases spanning the gap. This CDR3 is 15 amino acids long. CDR3 DNA sequence: TGTGCCAGCAGACCGGGTCGGGGACAAACCTACGAGCAGTACTTC. This gives the protein CASRPGRGQTYEQYF.

In the case of this clone: Other DNA variants within this sample encode the same CDR3. The chain joins TRBV30 to TRBJ1-5; TRBD1 is a possible D gene (6 bases). Trimming shortened V by 0 bases and J by 10 bases, and 7 bases separated the two germline ends. The CDR3 covers 11 residues. CDR1 and CDR2 from the germline V gene are GTSNPN and SVGIG (reference sequence). CDR3 loop: CAWSVGGPQHF. The CDR3 DNA reads TGTGCCTGGAGTGTAGGGGGTCCCCAGCATTTT.

The genes are TRBV5-1 and TRBJ2-3; D gene uncertain. The germline V gene encodes CDR1 SGHRS and CDR2 YFSETQ. The CDR3 consists of 15 residues. The V end lost 0 bases, the J end lost 1 base, and 9 bases lay between the germline ends. The CDR3 here is CASSLVGSRTDTQYF. For the CDR3, the DNA is TGCGCCAGCAGCTTGGTAGGATCTCGCACAGATACGCAGTATTTT.

The rearrangement links TRBV11-2 to TRBJ2-5, with D possibly matching TRBD1 (6 bases). The CDR3 length is 15 residues. V was pared by 6 bases and J by 0 bases, with 14 bases between. Per germline, CDR1 SGHAT and CDR2 FQNNGV. The CDR3 DNA is TGTGCCAGCAGACCATTGACAGGCTACCAAGAGACCCAGTACTTC. It codes for CASRPLTGYQETQYF.

This clone was recorded once. The CDR3 DNA reads as TGCGCCAGCAGTGAGCCTGGACAGGGGCCCTACAATGAGCAGTTCTTC. Translating it yields CASSEPGQGPYNEQFF. The rearrangement links TRBV10-2 to TRBJ2-1; 9 positions match TRBD1. The CDR3 spans 16 residues. The V gene's germline CDR1 is WSHSY and CDR2 SAAADI. V was clipped by 2 bases and J by 2 bases; unmatched bases: 4.

The chain carries TRBV10-3 and TRBJ1-6; D unresolved. Between the trimmed V and J ends, which lost 5 bases and 0 bases, there was a span of 11 bases. This CDR3 is built from 16 residues. Per germline, CDR1 ENHRY and CDR2 SYGVKD. The CDR3 DNA sequence: TGTGCCATCAGTTCGGGAGTGAGCTCCTATAATTCACCCCTCCACTTT. Its translation is CAISSGVSSYNSPLHF.

The chain joins TRBV19 to TRBJ1-1; D is ambiguous. The CDR3 runs to 13 residues. V dropped 5 bases and J dropped 1 base, with 8 bases sitting between them. The germline CDR1 and CDR2 sequences are LNHDA and SQIVND (reference sequence). The CDR3 is CASSASQNTEAFF. DNA for the CDR3: TGTGCCAGTAGTGCCTCACAGAACACTGAAGCTTTCTTT.

This clone is a singleton in its sample. The chain has TRBV7-6 and TRBJ2-2, with 14 bases fitting TRBD2. After removal of 5 bases from V and 4 bases from J, the junction contained 3 bases not matched to a gene. The CDR3 contains 16 residues. Germline V lookup: CDR1 SGHVS, CDR2 FNYEAQ. DNA of the CDR3: TGTGCCAGCAGCAGGGGACTAGCGGGGGCCACCGGGGAGCTGTTTTTT. It encodes CASSRGLAGATGELFF. The variable domain in full, with the rest retrieved from reference TRBV7-6 and TRBJ2-2, is GAGVSQSPRYKVTKRGQDVALRCDPISGHVSLYWYRQALGQGPEFLTYFNYEAQQDKSGLPNDRFSAERPEGSISTLTIQRTEQRDSAMYRCASSRGLAGATGELFFGEGSRLTVL.

The chain is built from TRBV5-8 and TRBJ2-7, with a possible D match to TRBD1 (5 bases). Germline assignment: CDR1 SGHTS and CDR2 YDEGEE. The CDR3 has 15 residues. Trimming cost V 4 bases and J 0 bases, with 14 bases left between them. CDR3 sequence (DNA): TGTGCCAGCAGCCGCCAATCGACAGCCTCCTACGAGCAGTACTTC. Translated: CASSRQSTASYEQYF.

This sequence joins TRBV2 and TRBJ2-3; 10 nucleotides agree with TRBD1. With 10 bases clipped from V and 0 bases from J, the junction kept 10 bases outside the gene matches. The germline CDR1 and CDR2 sequences are SNHLY and FYNNEI. The CDR3 is 16 amino acids. This CDR3 is CATAGQGLLSTDTQYF. CDR3 nucleotides: TGTGCCACCGCGGGACAGGGGTTACTTAGCACAGATACGCAGTATTTT.